The 4 T cell receptor beta chains reported below all come from one sample, sequenced in a study of neurological immune-mediated disorders (dated by TCRdb to between 2018 and 2020). The library was generated by 5' RACE. The data were produced on an Illumina HiSeq 2500. TCRdb passed the public sequencing reads through fastp at Q25 and MiXCR, retaining productive beta sequences. Rows are combined by CDR3 protein, so each entry shows the most common genes and DNA. This sample comprises 45,000 or so distinct CDR3 sequences, around 6% of them detected only once. In total, the top ten clones hold about 0.54% of the sample. Sequencing used CD4+ T cells from blood. These receptors all stem from a woman in her forties in good health.

This clonotype was recorded many times. The chain recombines TRBV12-3 or TRBV12-4 with TRBJ2-3; D could derive from TRBD1 or TRBD2 (5 bases each). The V and J ends lost 3 bases and 0 bases respectively, with 7 bases between them. The CDR3 spans 14 residues. Here the CDR3 reads CASSFGTSTDTQYF. CDR3 coding DNA: TGTGCCAGCAGTTTCGGGACGAGCACAGATACGCAGTATTTT.

In its sample, this clonotype was seen many times. The rearrangement links TRBV20-1 to TRBJ2-7; TRBD1 or TRBD2 may be the D gene (5 bases each). This CDR3 has 12 amino acids. Deletions cut 6 bases from V and 6 bases from J, with 15 bases between. From germline, CDR1 is DFQATT and CDR2 SNEGSKA (reference sequence). This CDR3 is CSAIPVGVEQYF. Written as DNA, the CDR3 is TGCAGTGCCATCCCAGTGGGGGTCGAGCAGTACTTC.

This clonotype came up many times. The CDR3 loop reads CASSLGAGGPHGETQYF. The CDR3 DNA is TGTGCCAGCAGCTTAGGAGCGGGAGGGCCGCATGGGGAGACCCAGTACTTC. The V and J genes are TRBV11-2 and TRBJ2-5; 10 positions agree with TRBD2. The CDR3 spans 17 residues. The V gene end was trimmed by 1 base and the J gene end by 5 bases; junction bases not matched to a gene: 10. Germline V gene data show CDR1 as SGHAT and CDR2 as FQNNGV.

This clonotype has a count of ten or more. This chain joins TRBV5-1 and TRBJ2-1, with D perhaps matching TRBD2 (6 bases). V dropped 2 bases and J dropped 7 bases, with 19 bases sitting between them. Germline V gives CDR1 SGHRS, CDR2 YFSETQ. The CDR3 covers 16 residues. Written as DNA, the CDR3 is TGCGCCAGCAGCTTTTCGGGAGATAGCGTGTGGAATGAGCAGTTCTTC. Translating gives CASSFSGDSVWNEQFF. Full variable domain (remainder filled in from reference TRBV5-1 and TRBJ2-1): KAGVTQTPRYLIKTRGQQVTLSCSPISGHRSVSWYQQTPGQGLQFLFEYFSETQRNKGNFPGRFSGRQFSNSRSEMNVSTLELGDSALYLCASSFSGDSVWNEQFFGPGTRLTVL.